These 28 T cell receptor beta chains share one sample of origin, sequenced in a study of shared clonotypes between healthy human individuals. Produced via immunoSEQ multiplex PCR; TCRdb's table is partial and in-frame only. The table includes 2 million to 2.5 million clones, about 94% detected once. The sample consisted of naive CD4+ T cells sorted from blood. Subset defined: CD45RA+ positively selected. These receptors came from a man aged 18 to 29 in good health.

The rearrangement links TRBV5-1 to TRBJ2-5, with a weak D call TRBD2 (6 bases). The CDR3 is 13 residues long. Germline CDR1 SGHRS, CDR2 YFSETQ. Trimming took 2 bases from V and 6 from J, leaving 11 bases between them. CDR3 bases: TGCGCCAGCAGCTTCGGAGGGGCACAGACCCAGTACTTC. Encoded protein: CASSFGGAQTQYF.

The chain combines TRBV18 with TRBJ1-2; no clear D gene. Trimming removed 3 bases at V and 4 bases at J, with 15 bases between. This CDR3 is built from 15 residues. Germline CDR1 and CDR2: KGHSH and LQKENI. DNA of the CDR3: TGTGCCAGCTCACCCGAGCGTGGCACCTCCTATGGCTACACCTTC. Translated, it gives CASSPERGTSYGYTF.

This chain uses TRBV7-2 with TRBJ2-7, with 7 nucleotides matching TRBD2. V lost 5 bases to trimming and J lost 4 bases; unmatched junction nucleotides: 8. The length of the CDR3 is 14 residues. Germline V gene data show CDR1 as SGHTA and CDR2 as FQGNSA. As DNA, the CDR3 is TGTGCCAGCAGCACGGGACTACCACTTTACGAGCAGTACTTC. Its protein is CASSTGLPLYEQYF.

The table lists this clone with a count of one. The rearrangement joins TRBV18 to TRBJ2-1; 12 nucleotides agree with TRBD2. V shed 5 bases, J shed 10 bases, and the junction held 9 bases outside the gene matches. The CDR3 has 15 amino acids. The germline V gene encodes CDR1 KGHSH and CDR2 LQKENI. The CDR3 coding sequence is TGTGCCAGCTCAACTAAAACTGGGACTAGCGGGGAGCAGTTCTTC. Its translation: CASSTKTGTSGEQFF.

This chain joins TRBV27 and TRBJ1-5; 10 bases agree with TRBD1. V shed 0 bases and J 3 bases; nucleotides not matched to a gene: 11. This CDR3 comprises 19 residues. Germline CDR1 and CDR2: MNHEY and SMNVEV (reference sequence). Here the CDR3 reads CASSLSSGGDRGFNQPQHF. The CDR3 coding sequence is TGTGCCAGCAGTTTATCGTCGGGAGGGGACAGGGGCTTCAATCAGCCCCAGCATTTT.

The chain employs TRBV27 and TRBJ1-2; 7 nucleotides agree with TRBD1. This CDR3 region has 15 residues. Germline-derived CDR1 and CDR2 are MNHEY and SMNVEV (reference sequence). V shed 5 bases and J 6 bases; nucleotides not matched to a gene: 12. The CDR3 nucleotides read TGTGCCAGCAGTCCCGCAGACAGGGTGGGCGATGGCTACACCTTC. As protein: CASSPADRVGDGYTF.

The J gene is TRBJ2-5, the V gene TRBV11-2, with D possibly TRBD2 on 6 matching bases. CDR3 size: 13 residues. Germline V lookup: CDR1 SGHAT, CDR2 FQNNGV. Between the trimmed V and J ends, which lost 5 bases and 5 bases, there was a span of 12 bases. The CDR3 here is CASSPTSFETQYF. In DNA form, the CDR3 reads TGTGCCAGCAGCCCAACTAGCTTCGAGACCCAGTACTTC. Supplemented by reference TRBV11-2 and TRBJ2-5, the full variable domain reads EAGVAQSPRYKIIEKRQSVAFWCNPISGHATLYWYQQILGQGPKLLIQFQNNGVVDDSQLPKDRFSAERLKGVDSTLKIQPAKLEDSAVYLCASSPTSFETQYFGPGTRLLVL.

The CDR3 bases are TGTGCCAGCTCACCACCGTCTACCCAGTACGAGCAGTACTTC. Protein: CASSPPSTQYEQYF. The chain recombines TRBV18 with TRBJ2-7; no definite D call. Germline-derived CDR1 and CDR2 are KGHSH and LQKENI. This CDR3 is 14 amino acids long. The V end lost 0 bases, the J end lost 4 bases, and 10 bases lay between the germline ends.

The V call is TRBV15, the J call TRBJ1-2; maybe TRBD1 (6 bases). Looked up from germline, CDR1 is LNHNV and CDR2 is YYDKDF (reference sequence). The CDR3 is 14 amino acids. Trimming took off 3 bases at V and 4 bases at J, with 12 bases between the two ends. CDR3 amino acids: CATSSPGEGYGYTF. CDR3 sequence (DNA): TGTGCCACCAGCAGCCCAGGGGAGGGCTATGGCTACACCTTC.

The chain carries TRBV6-1 and TRBJ1-2, with D possibly being TRBD1 (5 bases). The CDR3 covers 14 residues. With 7 bases removed from V and 3 bases from J, the gap between germline ends came to 15 bases. Germline CDR1 and CDR2: MNHNS and SASEGT. The DNA of the CDR3 is TGTGCCAGCATCGGGGGGTGGACGTACTATGGCTACACCTTC. This gives the protein CASIGGWTYYGYTF.

To note about this clone: Other DNA sequences in the same sample also yield this CDR3. The chain couples TRBV18 to TRBJ2-7, with a possible D match to TRBD1 (6 bases). The germline gives CDR1 KGHSH, CDR2 LQKENI. The CDR3 loop spans 13 amino acids. V was cut by 3 bases and J by 4 bases, with 10 bases left in between. The chain's CDR3 is CASSPLTGYEQYF. The CDR3 nucleotides are TGTGCCAGCTCACCGCTAACAGGGTACGAGCAGTACTTC.

On this clone: Other DNA sequences in this sample translate to the same CDR3. V and J are TRBV5-5 and TRBJ2-7; D is possibly TRBD1 or TRBD2 (7 bases each). The germline V gene encodes CDR1 SGHKS and CDR2 YYEKEE (reference sequence). Trimming pared 1 base from V and 1 base from J, leaving 9 bases between. CDR3 length: 14 amino acids. CDR3 region: CASSLQGGSYEQYF. In DNA form, the CDR3 reads TGTGCCAGCAGCTTGCAGGGGGGGTCCTACGAGCAGTACTTC.

The rearrangement uses TRBV18 and TRBJ2-5; D is perhaps TRBD2 (5 bases). Germline V gene sequence: CDR1 KGHSH, CDR2 LQKENI. Trimming left V 1 base short and J 2 bases short, with 11 bases between. The CDR3 length is 15 residues. The CDR3 bases are TGTGCCAGCTCACCACTCTTCGAGGGACAAGAGACCCAGTACTTC. The encoded protein is CASSPLFEGQETQYF. The whole variable domain, filled in from reference TRBV18 and TRBJ2-5, reads NAGVMQNPRHLVRRRGQEARLRCSPMKGHSHVYWYRQLPEEGLKFMVYLQKENIIDESGMPKERFSAEFPKEGPSILRIQQVVRGDSAAYFCASSPLFEGQETQYFGPGTRLLVL.

The chain has TRBV5-1 and TRBJ2-3; no clear D. Trimming shortened V by 4 bases and J by 0 bases, and 15 bases separated the two germline ends. This CDR3 is built from 16 residues. Germline CDR1 SGHRS, CDR2 YFSETQ. CDR3 residues: CASSLDLARSTDTQYF. In DNA form, the CDR3 reads TGCGCCAGCAGCCTTGACCTCGCGAGGAGCACAGATACGCAGTATTTT.

The chain is built from TRBV7-2 and TRBJ2-5; 7 nucleotides align to TRBD1. Trimming cost V 3 bases and J 5 bases; bases outside gene matches: 12. Looked up from germline, CDR1 is SGHTA and CDR2 is FQGNSA. This CDR3 comprises 16 residues. CDR3 nucleotide sequence: TGTGCCAGCAGCTTGTTGACCCTAGGGGGCAGGGAGACCCAGTACTTC. This sequence encodes CASSLLTLGGRETQYF.

This chain uses TRBV5-1 with TRBJ2-2; D gene unclear. Trimming shortened V by 1 base and J by 5 bases, and 9 bases separated the two germline ends. The CDR3 is made up of 14 amino acids. Germline CDR1 is SGHRS and CDR2 is YFSETQ. For the CDR3, the DNA is TGCGCCAGCAGCTTGCACCAGACTACCGGGGAGCTGTTTTTT. Encoded protein: CASSLHQTTGELFF.

This chain joins TRBV1 and TRBJ1-6. TRBV1 is described as a pseudogene. This CDR3 contains 14 residues. The CDR3 DNA follows: TGCACCAGCAGCCACTGGGGGGGGGATTCACCCCTCCACTTT. This gives the protein CTSSHWGGDSPLHF.

The rearrangement links TRBV29-1 to TRBJ2-1, with D possibly TRBD2 on 5 matching bases. Germline assignment: CDR1 SQVTM and CDR2 ANQGSEA. The CDR3 is 11 residues long. With 6 bases removed from V and 10 bases from J, the gap between germline ends came to 13 bases. The CDR3 spells CSVYDYPEQFF. CDR3 DNA: TGCAGCGTCTACGACTACCCCGAGCAGTTCTTC.

CDR3 DNA: TGTGCCAGCAGCTCAAAGGACACTAGCTCCTATAATTCACCCCTCCACTTT. Its translation is CASSSKDTSSYNSPLHF. The V gene is TRBV9, the J gene TRBJ1-6; weak D call: TRBD1 (5 bases). This CDR3 is 17 amino acids long. Germline V gene data show CDR1 as SGDLS and CDR2 as YYNGEE. V lost 4 bases and J 0 bases, leaving 14 bases between the germline ends.

The V and J genes are TRBV5-1 and TRBJ1-3, with D hard to call. From germline, CDR1 is SGHRS and CDR2 YFSETQ. V was clipped by 4 bases and J by 4 bases, with 12 bases between them. The CDR3 runs 14 residues. This chain's CDR3 is CASSQNGVGNTIYF. In DNA form, the CDR3 reads TGCGCCAGCAGCCAGAACGGGGTCGGAAACACCATATATTTT.

The chain employs TRBV5-1 and TRBJ1-4, with D uncertain. Germline V gives CDR1 SGHRS, CDR2 YFSETQ. CDR3 length equals 15 residues. Between the trimmed V and J ends, which lost 5 bases and 0 bases, there was a span of 11 bases. CDR3 coding DNA: TGCGCCAGCAGGGGAGACGGTGCAACTAATGAAAAACTGTTTTTT. Translated, it gives CASRGDGATNEKLFF.

The CDR3 spells CASSYQQLNTEAFF. CDR3 in DNA: TGTGCCAGCAGTTACCAACAATTGAACACTGAAGCTTTCTTT. The J gene is TRBJ1-1, the V gene TRBV6-5; D uncertain. This CDR3 is built from 14 residues. The V and J ends lost 2 bases and 0 bases respectively, with 7 bases between them. The germline gives CDR1 MNHEY, CDR2 SVGAGI.

CDR3 in DNA: TGCGCCAGCAGCCAAGAAACTGGGGGTAGCGGGAGAGCAGACGAGCAGTACTTC. Translating gives CASSQETGGSGRADEQYF. The chain links TRBV4-1 to TRBJ2-7; 9 bases agree with TRBD2. The ends lost 0 bases at V and 5 bases at J; junction bases unmatched: 14. Germline values: CDR1 MGHRA, CDR2 YSYEKL. The length of the CDR3 is 18 residues.

V usage is TRBV7-3 and J usage is TRBJ2-3, with 8 bases aligning to TRBD2. The CDR3 sequence is 16 residues long. J lost 2 bases, V lost 6 bases, and 10 bases had no gene match. CDR1 is SGHTA and CDR2 is FQGTGA in the germline V gene. CDR3 sequence reads: CASSPLGGGLTDTQYF. CDR3 in DNA: TGTGCCAGCAGTCCCCTGGGCGGGGGGCTCACAGATACGCAGTATTTT.

This clone was observed once. This chain joins TRBV5-1 and TRBJ2-7; possible D gene TRBD1, 6 bases. The CDR3 length is 13 residues. Trimming pared 2 bases from V and 6 bases from J, leaving 12 bases between. Germline CDR1 is SGHRS and CDR2 is YFSETQ. CDR3 sequence: CASSFLQGSEQYF. In DNA form, the CDR3 reads TGCGCCAGCAGCTTCTTACAGGGTTCCGAGCAGTACTTC. The variable domain in full, with the rest retrieved from reference TRBV5-1 and TRBJ2-7, is KAGVTQTPRYLIKTRGQQVTLSCSPISGHRSVSWYQQTPGQGLQFLFEYFSETQRNKGNFPGRFSGRQFSNSRSEMNVSTLELGDSALYLCASSFLQGSEQYFGPGTRLTVT.

The chain employs TRBV27 and TRBJ2-5; 7 bases map to TRBD1. This CDR3 spans 14 amino acids. CDR1 MNHEY and CDR2 SMNVEV come from the germline V gene (reference sequence). V was pared by 3 bases and J by 5 bases, with 6 bases of the junction left unmatched. CDR3 residues: CASSLEATGETQYF. CDR3 sequence (DNA): TGTGCCAGCAGTTTGGAGGCGACAGGGGAGACCCAGTACTTC.

As for this clone: An end of the junction differs from the germline gene, which may be a read error. V is TRBV2 and J is TRBJ2-1, with 14 bases matching TRBD2. Germline CDR1 is SNHLY and CDR2 is FYNNEI. This CDR3 has 13 amino acids. DNA for the CDR3: TGTGCCAGCAGGCCTAGGGGGACTAGCGGGAGTATCTTC. The encoded protein is CASRPRGTSGSIF.

V usage is TRBV5-1 and J usage is TRBJ1-2; 8 positions match TRBD1. CDR1 SGHRS and CDR2 YFSETQ come from the germline V gene. The CDR3 spans 14 residues. Trimming at V came to 3 bases and at J to 4 bases, leaving 5 bases not matched to a gene. In DNA, the CDR3 is TGCGCCAGCAGCTCGCAGGGGGCGACCTATGGCTACACCTTC. This codes for CASSSQGATYGYTF.